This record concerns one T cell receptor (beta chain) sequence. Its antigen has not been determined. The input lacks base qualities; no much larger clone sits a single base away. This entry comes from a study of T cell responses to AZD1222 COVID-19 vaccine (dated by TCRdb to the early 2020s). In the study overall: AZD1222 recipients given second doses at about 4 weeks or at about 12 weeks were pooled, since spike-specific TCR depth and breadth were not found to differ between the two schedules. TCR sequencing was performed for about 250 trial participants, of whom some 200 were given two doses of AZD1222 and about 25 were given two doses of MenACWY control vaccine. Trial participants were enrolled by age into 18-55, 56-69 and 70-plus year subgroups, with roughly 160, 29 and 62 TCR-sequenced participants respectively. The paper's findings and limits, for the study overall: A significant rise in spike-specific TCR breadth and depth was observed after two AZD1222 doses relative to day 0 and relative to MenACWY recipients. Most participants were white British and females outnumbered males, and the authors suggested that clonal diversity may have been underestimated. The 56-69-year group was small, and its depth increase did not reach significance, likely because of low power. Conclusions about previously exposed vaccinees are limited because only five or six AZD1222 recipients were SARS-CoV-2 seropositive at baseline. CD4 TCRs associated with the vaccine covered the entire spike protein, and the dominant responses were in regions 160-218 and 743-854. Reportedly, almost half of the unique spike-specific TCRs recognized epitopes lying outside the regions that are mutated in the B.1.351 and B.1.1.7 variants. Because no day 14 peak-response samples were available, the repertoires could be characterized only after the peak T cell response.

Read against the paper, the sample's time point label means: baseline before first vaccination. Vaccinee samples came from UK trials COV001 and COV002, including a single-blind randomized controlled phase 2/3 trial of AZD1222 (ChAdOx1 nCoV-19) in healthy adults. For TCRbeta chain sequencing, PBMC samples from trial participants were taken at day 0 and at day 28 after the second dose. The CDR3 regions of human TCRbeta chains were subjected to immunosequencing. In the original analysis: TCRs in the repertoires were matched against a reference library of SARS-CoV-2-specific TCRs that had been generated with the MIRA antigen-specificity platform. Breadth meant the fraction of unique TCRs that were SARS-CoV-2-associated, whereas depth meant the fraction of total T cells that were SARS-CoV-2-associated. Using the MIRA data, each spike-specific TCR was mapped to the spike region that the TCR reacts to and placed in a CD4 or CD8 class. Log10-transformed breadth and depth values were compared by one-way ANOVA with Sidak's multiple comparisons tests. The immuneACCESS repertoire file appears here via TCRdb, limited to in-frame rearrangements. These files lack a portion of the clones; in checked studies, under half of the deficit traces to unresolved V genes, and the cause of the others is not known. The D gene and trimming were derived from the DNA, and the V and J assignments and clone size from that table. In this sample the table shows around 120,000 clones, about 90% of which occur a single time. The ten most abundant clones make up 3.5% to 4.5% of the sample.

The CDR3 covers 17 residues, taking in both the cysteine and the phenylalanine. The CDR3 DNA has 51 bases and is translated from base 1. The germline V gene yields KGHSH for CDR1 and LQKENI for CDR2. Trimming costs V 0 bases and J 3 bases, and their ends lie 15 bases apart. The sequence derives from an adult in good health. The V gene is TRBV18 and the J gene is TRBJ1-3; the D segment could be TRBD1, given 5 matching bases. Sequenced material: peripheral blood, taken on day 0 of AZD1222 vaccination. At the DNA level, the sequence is TGTGCCAGCTCACCACCGGGACTCCGCGGTTTTGGAAACACCATATATTTT. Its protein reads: CASSPPGLRGFGNTIYF.